This T cell receptor (beta chain) was identified in a study of beta chain features in type 1 diabetes. For the study at large: Patients shared similar age, gender and cell yields with healthy donors. Study results and caveats: A closer apparent resemblance between naive, central memory and Treg TCRB repertoires was seen in patients than in healthy donors. TCRB CDR3s from Type 1 diabetes patients were moderately but significantly shorter in all four CD4+ subsets. Sequencing used cDNA, and cells with high TCR expression could therefore be over-represented.

Purities in excess of 95% were seen in all sorted populations. The V and J ends lost 6 bases and 4 bases, in that order; junction bases with no gene match: 8. The CDR3 is made up of 15 amino acids. CDR1 and CDR2 (germline): KGHSH, LQKENI. A word on this clone: Its specificity is not known.

Expressed TCRB transcripts were sequenced because the isolated RNA had all been reverse transcribed beforehand. Clones were read by immunoSEQ multiplex PCR, and TCRdb kept only the in-frame ones, dropping some. The table has 150,000 to 170,000 clones, 10% seen once. V and J are TRBV18 and TRBJ1-1, with 10 bases fitting TRBD1. The TCR sequence derives from a man aged 25 to 40 with type 1 diabetes. Sequencing was done on a sample of central memory CD4+ T cells from blood. The CDR3 protein is CASSTGGQGRTEAFF. The CDR3 coding sequence is TGTGCCAGCTCCACCGGGGGACAGGGGCGCACTGAAGCTTTCTTT. Combining the CDR3 with reference TRBV18 and TRBJ1-1 gives the whole variable domain NAGVMQNPRHLVRRRGQEARLRCSPMKGHSHVYWYRQLPEEGLKFMVYLQKENIIDESGMPKERFSAEFPKEGPSILRIQQVVRGDSAAYFCASSTGGQGRTEAFFGQGTRLTVV.